Each of the 8 T cell receptor beta chains below was sequenced from the same sample in a study of shared clonotypes between healthy human individuals. Assay used: immunoSEQ multiplex PCR; TCRdb lists only in-frame clones, some missing. The sample lists over 700,000 clones, roughly 72% occurring once. The sequenced sample was memory CD4+ T cells sorted from blood. Subset in this sample: CD45RA-negative fraction. These receptors originate from a woman aged 30 to 39 in good health.

CDR3 sequence: CAIPLDYGTSGRRGPNEQFF. CDR3 nucleotide sequence: TGTGCCATTCCCCTAGACTACGGGACTAGCGGGAGGCGGGGTCCCAATGAGCAGTTCTTC. This chain connects TRBV19 to TRBJ2-1, with 15 positions matching TRBD2. CDR1 and CDR2 from the germline V gene are LNHDA and SQIVND (reference sequence). This CDR3 is built from 20 residues. The trim removed 10 bases at V and 6 bases at J, leaving 22 bases unmatched.

This clone has a single count. The chain joins TRBV19 to TRBJ2-2, with D unclear. V lost 1 base and J lost 2, with 2 bases in between. This CDR3 region has 13 residues. Germline-derived CDR1 and CDR2 are LNHDA and SQIVND (reference sequence). CDR3 sequence: CASSIVNTGELFF. CDR3 sequence (DNA): TGTGCCAGTAGTATAGTTAACACCGGGGAGCTGTTTTTT. Looking up the rest from reference TRBV19 and TRBJ2-2 gives the full variable domain: DGGITQSPKYLFRKEGQNVTLSCEQNLNHDAMYWYRQDPGQGLRLIYYSQIVNDFQKGDIAEGYSVSREKKESFPLTVTSAQKNPTAFYLCASSIVNTGELFFGEGSRLTVL.

This sequence joins TRBV12-5 and TRBJ2-1; D might be TRBD1 (6 bases). The CDR3 has 16 amino acids. Germline lookup yields CDR1 LGHNT and CDR2 FRNRAP. Trimming stripped 0 bases from V and 6 bases from J, with 15 bases between. Here the CDR3 reads CASGLVLGGIPNEQFF. The CDR3 DNA sequence: TGTGCTAGTGGTTTGGTATTAGGGGGAATCCCCAATGAGCAGTTCTTC.

This clone was recorded once. The chain recombines TRBV6-4 with TRBJ1-1; TRBD1 is a possible D gene (5 bases). Trimming took off 4 bases at V and 1 base at J, with 13 bases between the two ends. CDR3 size: 15 residues. Germline CDR1 MRHNA, CDR2 SNTAGT. The CDR3 DNA sequence: TGTGCCAGCAGTGCGGCGGGAGGGGCGAACACTGAAGCTTTCTTT. Translation: CASSAAGGANTEAFF.

The chain is built from TRBV10-1 and TRBJ2-5, with 8 bases lining up with TRBD2. The CDR3 has 15 amino acids. V gave up 0 bases and J gave up 4 bases; unmatched junction bases: 4. In germline, CDR1 is WNHNN, CDR2 SYGVQD (reference sequence). The CDR3 DNA reads as TGCGCCAGCAGTGAGTCAACGGGAGGGCCAGAGACCCAGTACTTC. Translated: CASSESTGGPETQYF.

The chain joins TRBV5-1 to TRBJ2-1, with 7 bases fitting TRBD2. Germline loops: CDR1 SGHRS, CDR2 YFSETQ. This CDR3 contains 15 residues. After removal of 1 base from V and 3 bases from J, the junction contained 4 bases not matched to a gene. The DNA of the CDR3 is TGCGCCAGCAGCTTGACCCTAGCGGTCTACAATGAGCAGTTCTTC. Translation: CASSLTLAVYNEQFF.

This sequence joins TRBV7-9 and TRBJ2-2; tentative D call: TRBD2 (6 bases). The V end lost 5 bases, the J end lost 7 bases, and 11 bases lay between the germline ends. Germline loops: CDR1 SEHNR, CDR2 FQNEAQ (reference sequence). The CDR3 sequence is 13 residues long. The CDR3: CASSPEGGGELFF. DNA of the CDR3: TGTGCCAGCAGCCCGGAGGGAGGCGGGGAGCTGTTTTTT.

The V call is TRBV2, the J call TRBJ1-4, with a weak D call TRBD1 (5 bases). The CDR3 is made up of 15 amino acids. Germline CDR1 SNHLY, CDR2 FYNNEI. The ends were cut back, 2 bases at V and 5 bases at J, with 12 bases in the middle. The CDR3 DNA follows: TGTGCCAGCAGTGAATTGGGGGGACTGAATGAAAAACTGTTTTTT. It is translated as CASSELGGLNEKLFF.